The clone carrying this TCR beta chain was observed a single time. Its target is not known. CDR1 is GTSNPN, CDR2 SVGIG, per germline (reference sequence). The CDR3 sequence is 13 residues long. After removal of 4 bases from V and 4 bases from J, the junction contained 1 base not matched to a gene. Use of 60 Vbeta and 13 Jbeta primers characterized the PCR. Measured with immunoSEQ multiplex PCR; TCRdb has only the in-frame clones, and not every one. The sample includes 60,000 to 70,000 clones, around 75% seen only once; the top ten take 20% to 25%. The sample comes from a study of cytomegalovirus exposure and HLA in healthy donors. General study findings and limits: Earlier results showed most TCR beta V segments being productive about 87% or about 30% of the time. Reports state that TCR beta sequences accurately predicted most subjects' HLA-A and HLA-B alleles. It was around 160 TCR beta chains that were listed as cytomegalovirus-associated.

This receptor was taken from a woman between 35 and 50 years old in good health and CMV-seropositive. Sequencing was carried out using PBMCs. The chain couples TRBV30 to TRBJ2-5; 12 bases align to TRBD2. CDR3 nucleotide sequence: TGTGCCTGGACTAGCGGGGGGGGAGAGACCCAGTACTTC. Translating gives CAWTSGGGETQYF.